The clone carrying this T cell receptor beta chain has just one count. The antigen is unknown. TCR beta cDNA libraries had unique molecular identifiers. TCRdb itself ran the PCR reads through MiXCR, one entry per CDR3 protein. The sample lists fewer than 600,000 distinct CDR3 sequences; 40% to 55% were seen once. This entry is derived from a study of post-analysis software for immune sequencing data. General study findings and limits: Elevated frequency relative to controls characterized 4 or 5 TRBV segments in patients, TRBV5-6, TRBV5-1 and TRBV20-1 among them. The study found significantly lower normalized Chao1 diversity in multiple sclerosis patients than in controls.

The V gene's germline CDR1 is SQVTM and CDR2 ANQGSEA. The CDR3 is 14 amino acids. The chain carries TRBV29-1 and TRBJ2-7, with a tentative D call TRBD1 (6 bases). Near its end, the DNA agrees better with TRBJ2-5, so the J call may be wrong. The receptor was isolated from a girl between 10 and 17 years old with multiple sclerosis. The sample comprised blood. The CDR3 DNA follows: TGCAGCGTCTTCCTTTCGACAGGCGAAGAGACCCAGTACTTC. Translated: CSVFLSTGEETQYF.